The present TCR beta chain was sequenced within a study of molecular identifiers for immune sequencing clone quantification. TCRdb independently ran MiXCR on the PCR reads; one entry per CDR3 protein. This sample carries 300,000 to 400,000 distinct CDR3 sequences, about 23% of them seen once, and the ten largest clones take 0.65% to 0.95%. V was shortened by 4 bases and J by 1 base, with 8 bases between the two germline ends. Germline V gene sequence: CDR1 SEHNR, CDR2 FQNEAQ (reference sequence). CDR3 length: 14 residues. The receptor's source is a human donor in good health. Some libraries in this study had Jurkat cell RNA spiked in. The chain links TRBV7-9 to TRBJ2-4, with D maybe TRBD1 (6 bases). Sequenced input: naive CD8+ T cells from blood, with Jurkat cell RNA spiked in. Subset meaning: FACS-sorted CD8+CD4-CCR7+CD45RA+ naive T cells. CDR3 sequence (DNA): TGTGCCAGCAGCTCAACAGGGGCCAAAAACATTCAGTACTTC. It is translated as CASSSTGAKNIQYF.